These T cell receptor beta chains were read from a single sample in a study of T cell responses to AZD1222 COVID-19 vaccine. The data were produced by immunoSEQ multiplex PCR, yet TCRdb's version contains in-frame clones alone and is incomplete. The data show 85,000 to 130,000 clones, with 93% seen just once and more than 4% held by the top ten. Specimen: peripheral blood, collected on day 0 of AZD1222 vaccination. The origin of the receptors is an adult in good health. Both conserved end residues are part of each CDR3. D genes are given only for firm matches. Some rows have no size entry. The others give once, few or many, or a class for an expanded clone.

d_gene	v_gene	j_gene	abundance	CDR3aa	CDR3nt
TRBD1	TRBV2	TRBJ1-2	-	CASNLDRVNGYTF	TGTGCCAGCAACCTCGACAGGGTGAATGGCTACACCTTC
TRBD1	TRBV5-5	TRBJ2-7	once	CASSWPRGGQGRYEQYF	TGTGCCAGCAGCTGGCCTCGGGGCGGACAGGGGAGGTACGAGCAGTACTTC
TRBD1	TRBV7-8	TRBJ1-4	-	CASSLRGQGFNEKLFF	TGTGCCAGCAGCCTCCGGGGACAGGGATTTAATGAAAAACTGTTTTTT
-	TRBV7-9	TRBJ1-1	-	CASSSGSRATEAFF	TGTGCCAGCAGCTCCGGAAGCAGGGCGACTGAAGCTTTCTTT
-	TRBV15	TRBJ1-2	-	CATSRVSGMSGYTF	TGTGCCACCAGCAGAGTGTCAGGGATGTCTGGCTACACCTTC
-	TRBV7-9	TRBJ1-4	-	CASSLGRWEEKLFF	TGTGCCAGCAGCTTAGGCAGGTGGGAAGAAAAACTGTTTTTT
-	TRBV18	TRBJ2-1	-	CASSPPGYNEQFF	TGTGCCAGCTCACCGCCTGGGTACAATGAGCAGTTCTTC
-	TRBV5-1	TRBJ1-4	-	CASTLRGGYEKLFF	TGCGCCAGCACACTCCGGGGGGGCTATGAAAAACTGTTTTTT
TRBD1	TRBV28	TRBJ1-2	once	CASSLATGVNYGYTF	TGTGCCAGCAGTTTAGCGACAGGGGTGAACTATGGCTACACCTTC
-	TRBV28	TRBJ1-5	-	CATGGTANQPQHF	TGTGCCACCGGAGGGACGGCGAATCAGCCCCAGCATTTT